This TCR delta chain was sequenced in a study of gamma-delta T cells after stem cell transplantation. As for this clone: A single base separates this from a much larger clone, so it may be a read error.

Germline V lookup: CDR1 GEAIGNYY, CDR2 EKD. The CDR3 is 15 amino acids. TCRdb re-processed the RT-PCR reads using CATT. The data contain more than 2,000 delta-chain clones, around 40% of them singletons. Sample: gamma-delta T cells. This chain joins TRDV2 and TRDJ1; no firm D call. The clonotype originates from a human donor. It is not recorded whose cells these are; they may come from a transplant donor. The CDR3 sequence: CACDPGRPYTDNLIF. The DNA of the CDR3 is TGTGCCTGTGACCCCGGGCGACCGTACACCGATAACCTCATCTTT.